This entry lists 15 T cell receptor beta chains sequenced from one sample in a study of shared clonotypes between healthy human individuals (dated by TCRdb to about 2020). Libraries were prepared through the immunoSEQ multiplex PCR assay. TCRdb took over this immuneACCESS table, retaining in-frame rearrangements with V and J assigned. Such tables are incomplete; in checked studies, under half of the missing clones stem from an unresolved V gene, and the remainder is unexplained. The sample data list 2 million to 2.5 million clones, and roughly 94% of these were observed just once. The ten largest clones capture 0.1% to 0.15% of the sample. Sequencing was performed on naive CD4+ T cells sorted from blood. The cell subset or site label for this specimen denotes: CD45RA+ positively selected. These TCRs come from a man younger than 30 in good health.

The chain joins TRBV7-8 to TRBJ1-5; no firm D call. There are 11 residues in the CDR3. Trimming left V 1 base short and J 6 bases short, with 1 base between. The germline V gene has CDR1 SGHVS and CDR2 FQNEAQ. In DNA, the CDR3 is TGTGCCAGCAGCTTAGTTCAGCCCCAGCATTTT. Its translation: CASSLVQPQHF.

The chain recombines TRBV19 with TRBJ1-5, with 7 bases identical to TRBD1. This CDR3 comprises 14 residues. Germline V gene data show CDR1 as LNHDA and CDR2 as SQIVND (reference sequence). The trim removed 5 bases at V and 4 bases at J, leaving 5 bases unmatched. The CDR3 coding sequence is TGTGCCAGTAGTCTGGGACAGAGGAATCAGCCCCAGCATTTT. Its translation: CASSLGQRNQPQHF.

CDR3 region: CASSVAVDSPLHF. CDR3 nucleotides: TGTGCCAGCAGCGTAGCTGTGGATTCACCCCTCCACTTT. The V gene is TRBV9, the J gene TRBJ1-6; D is ambiguous. V lost 0 bases and J lost 8, with 6 bases in between. The germline gives CDR1 SGDLS, CDR2 YYNGEE. CDR3 length: 13 amino acids.

In its sample, this clone was seen a few times. The rearrangement joins TRBV6-5 to TRBJ1-6; D possibly corresponds to TRBD1 (5 bases). The germline gives CDR1 MNHEY, CDR2 SVGAGI. Trimming left V 6 bases short and J 0 bases short, with 9 bases between. The CDR3 covers 15 residues. Here the CDR3 reads CASRGTSSYNSPLHF. CDR3 sequence (DNA): TGTGCCAGCAGGGGGACGAGCTCCTATAATTCACCCCTCCACTTT.

The J gene is TRBJ2-7, the V gene TRBV6-1, with D maybe TRBD2 (6 bases). Germline CDR1 is MNHNS and CDR2 is SASEGT. Between the trimmed V and J ends, which lost 4 bases and 0 bases, there was a span of 16 bases. This CDR3 spans 16 amino acids. The CDR3 region has the DNA TGTGCCAGCAGTGGCTCCGGCGGGGTGAGCTCCTACGAGCAGTACTTC. The encoded protein is CASSGSGGVSSYEQYF.

This sequence joins TRBV4-1 and TRBJ2-3; 8 bases line up with TRBD2. With 4 bases clipped from V and 5 bases from J, the junction kept 11 bases outside the gene matches. The germline V gene encodes CDR1 MGHRA and CDR2 YSYEKL. This CDR3 comprises 16 residues. The DNA for the CDR3 is TGCGCCAGCAGCCCTGAGTTGGGACTAGTAGTAGATACGCAGTATTTT. This codes for CASSPELGLVVDTQYF.

The chain carries TRBV10-3 and TRBJ2-3; 9 bases match TRBD2. In germline, CDR1 is ENHRY, CDR2 SYGVKD. V shed 4 bases, J shed 0 bases, and the junction held 5 bases outside the gene matches. The CDR3 totals 16 residues. The CDR3 DNA reads as TGTGCCATCAGTGGCAGACTAGCGGCTAGCACAGATACGCAGTATTTT. Translation: CAISGRLAASTDTQYF.

Concerning this clone itself: Other DNA variants within this sample encode the same CDR3. J is TRBJ1-2 and V is TRBV6-5; tentative D call: TRBD1 (6 bases). In germline, CDR1 is MNHEY, CDR2 SVGAGI. V was shortened by 5 bases and J by 4 bases, with 11 bases between the two germline ends. The CDR3 runs 13 residues. CDR3 loop: CASSSQGSYGYTF. The CDR3 DNA reads TGTGCCAGCAGTAGCCAGGGGAGCTATGGCTACACCTTC.

V usage is TRBV18 and J usage is TRBJ2-5, with 8 bases that match TRBD2. This CDR3 comprises 15 residues. The V gene end was trimmed by 3 bases and the J gene end by 5 bases; junction bases not matched to a gene: 8. The germline V gene encodes CDR1 KGHSH and CDR2 LQKENI. CDR3 in DNA: TGTGCCAGCTCACCTACGGGAGGGCCAGGGGAGACCCAGTACTTC. Amino acids: CASSPTGGPGETQYF.

The J gene is TRBJ1-6, the V gene TRBV19; 9 bases are shared with TRBD1. The germline gives CDR1 LNHDA, CDR2 SQIVND (reference sequence). The CDR3 spans 16 residues. J gave up 9 bases and V 6 bases, and 12 bases lay outside the gene matches. CDR3 in amino acids: CASSERGQGKRSPLHF. The CDR3 DNA reads TGTGCCAGTAGCGAAAGGGGACAGGGAAAACGTTCACCCCTCCACTTT.

The V and J genes are TRBV7-9 and TRBJ1-2; D is possibly TRBD1 (5 bases). The CDR3 covers 13 residues. CDR1 is SEHNR, CDR2 FQNEAQ, per germline (reference sequence). Trimming cost V 2 bases and J 6 bases, with 10 bases left between them. CDR3 DNA sequence: TGTGCCAGCAGCTTAAGAGAGGGGAATGGCTACACCTTC. Its translation is CASSLREGNGYTF.

The gene calls are TRBV28 and TRBJ1-2; D not certain. From germline, CDR1 is MDHEN and CDR2 SYDVKM. Trimming pared 8 bases from V and 2 bases from J, leaving 12 bases between. The CDR3 length is 13 residues. CDR3 in amino acids: CASGYPGNYGYTF. CDR3 sequence (DNA): TGTGCCAGCGGGTACCCGGGGAACTATGGCTACACCTTC.

V usage is TRBV5-1 and J usage is TRBJ2-1; D perhaps matches TRBD1 (6 bases). This CDR3 region has 13 residues. With 5 bases removed from V and 5 bases from J, the gap between germline ends came to 11 bases. Germline assignment: CDR1 SGHRS and CDR2 YFSETQ. The CDR3 bases are TGCGCCAGCAGTCTTGACAGGAACAATGAGCAGTTCTTC. Translating gives CASSLDRNNEQFF.

The chain is built from TRBV5-1 and TRBJ2-2; D not certain. CDR1 and CDR2 from the germline V gene are SGHRS and YFSETQ. The CDR3 spans 12 residues. Trimming pared 6 bases from V and 1 base from J, leaving 4 bases between. CDR3 coding DNA: TGCGCCAGCACGATGAACACCGGGGAGCTGTTTTTT. Protein sequence: CASTMNTGELFF. The full variable domain, its missing parts supplied by reference TRBV5-1 and TRBJ2-2, is KAGVTQTPRYLIKTRGQQVTLSCSPISGHRSVSWYQQTPGQGLQFLFEYFSETQRNKGNFPGRFSGRQFSNSRSEMNVSTLELGDSALYLCASTMNTGELFFGEGSRLTVL.

V gene TRBV14 combines with J gene TRBJ1-2; D is uncertain. Per germline, CDR1 SGHDN and CDR2 FVKESK. This CDR3 spans 15 amino acids. V lost 5 bases, J lost 4 bases, and 17 bases lay in between. CDR3 loop: CASSETGESRYGYTF. The CDR3 DNA follows: TGTGCCAGCAGCGAAACCGGGGAGTCTCGCTATGGCTACACCTTC.